Reported below is one TCR beta chain. The junction does not match germline at one end; this may be a read error. PCR used 60 Vbeta primers and 13 Jbeta primers. Sequencing used immunoSEQ multiplex PCR; TCRdb keeps in-frame clones, though not all of them. The sample records under 200,000 clones, roughly 80% being singletons. The source of the sample is a study of cytomegalovirus exposure and HLA in healthy donors. Germline V gives CDR1 SSHAT, CDR2 FNYEAQ (reference sequence). This CDR3 is built from 15 residues. The TCR was taken from a man aged 50-59 years in good health and CMV-seropositive. The gene calls are TRBV7-7 and TRBJ2-5; 7 positions agree with TRBD2. The sample taken for sequencing was PBMCs. Here the CDR3 reads CASSLKGGAGETQYF. CDR3 nucleotides: TGTGCTAGCAGCTTAAAGGGAGGGGCTGGGGAGACCCAGTACTTC.